These T cell receptor beta chains were read from a single sample in a study of glioma-infiltrating T cells. A single record per CDR3 protein comes from TCRdb applying MiXCR to the multiplex PCR reads. The sample has roughly 100,000 distinct CDR3 sequences; about 28% are singletons. The specimen sequenced was glioma tissue, nonneoplastic brain tissue, or PBMCs (not recorded which). These TCRs come from a human donor with low-grade glioma or glioblastoma, undergoing nonglioma brain surgery, or in good health (not recorded which). Both conserved end residues are part of each CDR3. Fields, in order: D gene, clone size, V gene, J gene, CDR3 protein, CDR3 DNA. A D gene is named only where the DNA matches it firmly. Clone size is given for some rows only: seen once, a few or many times, or a class if the clone is expanded.

>NA|NA|TRBV2|TRBJ2-2
CASSRIVQWAGELFF
TGTGCCAGCTCCAGGATTGTTCAGTGGGCCGGGGAGCTGTTTTTT
>NA|few|TRBV7-9|TRBJ1-2
CASSLEALGRGGYTF
TGTGCCAGCAGCCTCGAAGCCCTAGGGAGGGGTGGCTACACCTTC
>TRBD1|few|TRBV2|TRBJ1-3
CASTKTGGSSGNTIYF
TGTGCCAGCACCAAGACAGGGGGGAGCTCTGGAAACACCATATATTTT
>NA|few|TRBV29-1|TRBJ2-3
CSGGRGAADTQYF
TGCAGCGGGGGCAGGGGGGCGGCAGATACGCAGTATTTT
>TRBD2|many|TRBV7-2|TRBJ2-3
CASSFSGLAGDTDTQYF
TGTGCCAGCAGCTTCTCGGGACTAGCGGGGGACACAGATACGCAGTATTTT
>NA|many|TRBV18|TRBJ1-1
CASSEDSPLDTEAFF
TGTGCCAGCTCCGAGGACTCTCCTCTGGATACTGAAGCTTTCTTT
>TRBD1|medium-sized|TRBV27|TRBJ1-2
CASSLGQGNYGYTF
TGTGCCAGCAGTTTAGGACAGGGTAACTATGGCTACACCTTC
>TRBD1|NA|TRBV5-1|TRBJ2-3
CASSSRQGRTDTQYF
TGCGCCAGCAGCTCACGACAGGGGAGAACAGATACGCAGTATTTT
>TRBD1|many|TRBV6-1|TRBJ2-1
CASTSGQNNEQFF
TGTGCCAGCACCTCGGGACAGAACAATGAGCAGTTCTTC
>NA|many|TRBV6-1|TRBJ2-2
CASKPLPGELFF
TGTGCCAGCAAACCGTTGCCTGGGGAGCTGTTTTTT
>NA|many|TRBV4-1|TRBJ2-7
CASSQEGWTTFSYEQYF
TGCGCCAGCAGCCAAGAGGGTTGGACTACCTTCTCCTACGAGCAGTACTTC
>TRBD2|NA|TRBV2|TRBJ2-5
CASSKSSGGWGETQYF
TGTGCCAGCAGTAAATCTAGCGGGGGGTGGGGAGAGACCCAGTACTTC
>NA|NA|TRBV5-1|TRBJ1-3
CASSPGREGGNTIYF
TGCGCCAGCAGCCCGGGCCGCGAAGGAGGAAACACCATATATTTT
>TRBD2|NA|TRBV18|TRBJ2-7
CASSPAGTSYEQYF
TGTGCCAGCTCACCAGCAGGGACTAGCTACGAGCAGTACTTC
>NA|few|TRBV19|TRBJ2-3
CASISPRTDTQYF
TGTGCCAGTATATCACCCCGAACAGATACGCAGTATTTT
>TRBD1|few|TRBV18|TRBJ1-6
CASSPLSGQGSDSPLHF
TGTGCCAGCTCACCACTTTCGGGACAGGGGTCTGATTCACCCCTCCACTTT
>NA|few|TRBV7-3|TRBJ1-1
CASSLTLGGNTEAFF
TGTGCCAGCAGCTTAACTCTTGGGGGGAACACTGAAGCTTTCTTT
>NA|many|TRBV7-2|TRBJ1-2
CASSLVGRPDGYTF
TGTGCCAGCAGCTTGGTGGGACGACCGGATGGCTACACCTTC
>TRBD1|large|TRBV11-1|TRBJ1-6
CASSLQGDRENSPLHF
TGTGCCAGCAGCTTGCAAGGGGACAGGGAGAATTCACCCCTCCACTTT
>NA|NA|TRBV12-5|TRBJ2-3
CASGPKLDTQYF
TGTGCTAGTGGGCCGAAATTAGATACGCAGTATTTT
>NA|many|TRBV20-1|TRBJ2-3
CSAQRIMGTDTQYF
TGCAGTGCTCAACGTATTATGGGCACAGATACGCAGTATTTT
>TRBD1|many|TRBV18|TRBJ1-6
CASSHEQGGESPLHF
TGTGCCAGCTCACATGAACAGGGGGGGGAATCACCCCTCCACTTT